Listed here are 21 T cell receptor beta chains from one sample, sequenced in a study of blood T cell repertoires in COVID-19. The repertoire was sequenced with immunoSEQ multiplex PCR; TCRdb's copy has only in-frame clones and lacks some. This table has some 200,000 clones, more than 65% appearing once. Material: peripheral blood. The receptors were gathered from a man between 50 and 59 years old with active or convalescent COVID-19.

The CDR3 nucleotides are TGTGCCACCAGCAGAACGGGACAGCTCAATGAAAAACTGTTTTTT. Residues: CATSRTGQLNEKLFF. The chain recombines TRBV15 with TRBJ1-4; 7 bases line up with TRBD1. V lost 2 bases to trimming and J lost 5 bases; unmatched junction nucleotides: 5. CDR1 and CDR2 (germline): LNHNV, YYDKDF (reference sequence). The CDR3 contains 15 residues.

The chain uses TRBV19 and TRBJ1-1; TRBD1 matches 11 bases. From germline, CDR1 is LNHDA and CDR2 SQIVND (reference sequence). J gave up 5 bases and V 4 bases, and 9 bases lay outside the gene matches. The CDR3 is 16 residues long. The DNA of the CDR3 is TGTGCCAGTAGTACGAGCCTAGGACAGGGGGCAACTGAAGCTTTCTTT. This codes for CASSTSLGQGATEAFF.

This chain joins TRBV6-2 or TRBV6-3 and TRBJ2-2; perhaps TRBD2 as D (5 bases). V was clipped by 4 bases and J by 6 bases, with 12 bases between them. Germline V lookup: CDR1 MNHEY, CDR2 SVGEGT. CDR3 length: 14 amino acids. The DNA of the CDR3 is TGTGCCAGCAGTTCGACTCTAGCACCCGGGGAGCTGTTTTTT. Amino acid sequence: CASSSTLAPGELFF.

This chain connects TRBV5-4 to TRBJ2-1; D is undetermined. CDR1 and CDR2 from the germline V gene are SGHNT and YYREEE (reference sequence). Trimming left V 0 bases short and J 2 bases short, with 6 bases between. The length of the CDR3 is 14 residues. The CDR3 DNA sequence: TGTGCCAGCAGCTTGGCCTTAGCCTACAATGAGCAGTTCTTC. Translating it yields CASSLALAYNEQFF.

This chain connects TRBV2 to TRBJ2-3, with 14 bases matching TRBD2. The V gene's germline CDR1 is SNHLY and CDR2 FYNNEI. This CDR3 has 17 residues. V lost 5 bases and J lost 6; bases outside the gene matches: 10. CDR3 protein: CASSPGTSGGQGDTQYF. The CDR3 coding sequence is TGTGCCAGCAGTCCTGGGACTAGCGGGGGCCAGGGGGATACGCAGTATTTT.

The rearrangement links TRBV7-9 to TRBJ2-3, with D hard to call. V dropped 2 bases and J dropped 0 bases, with 12 bases sitting between them. Per germline, CDR1 SEHNR and CDR2 FQNEAQ (reference sequence). The CDR3 has 16 residues. The chain's CDR3 is CASSLRRLGSTDTQYF. In DNA form, the CDR3 reads TGTGCCAGCAGCTTACGACGCCTAGGAAGCACAGATACGCAGTATTTT.

The chain carries TRBV5-6 and TRBJ2-7; tentatively, D is TRBD2 (5 bases). Deletions cut 2 bases from V and 4 bases from J, with 13 bases between. The germline V gene has CDR1 SGHDT and CDR2 YYEEEE. This CDR3 region has 14 residues. The CDR3 coding sequence is TGTGCCAGCAGCTTACCCGGACTCGATTACGAGCAGTACTTC. It translates to CASSLPGLDYEQYF.

This clone was recorded once. The gene calls are TRBV4-3 and TRBJ2-5; the D gene is possibly TRBD2 (5 bases). Trimming took off 0 bases at V and 5 bases at J, with 22 bases between the two ends. CDR3 size: 18 residues. Germline lookup yields CDR1 LGHNA and CDR2 YSLEER. The CDR3 loop reads CASSQDAPGGSRGETQYF. CDR3 coding DNA: TGCGCCAGCAGCCAAGATGCGCCTGGCGGTTCCCGAGGGGAGACCCAGTACTTC.

The chain carries TRBV6-5 and TRBJ2-5; D is possibly TRBD2 (6 bases). CDR1 and CDR2 (germline): MNHEY, SVGAGI. The CDR3 sequence is 15 residues long. V was trimmed by 5 bases and J by 0 bases, leaving 13 bases between them. The CDR3 reads CASSPIADYQETQYF. The CDR3 coding sequence is TGTGCCAGCAGTCCTATAGCGGATTACCAAGAGACCCAGTACTTC.

The V call is TRBV5-5, the J call TRBJ2-3; 10 bases agree with TRBD2. The trim removed 1 base at V and 4 bases at J, leaving 3 bases unmatched. CDR3 length: 15 residues. Per the germline V gene, CDR1 is SGHKS and CDR2 is YYEKEE (reference sequence). In DNA form, the CDR3 reads TGTGCCAGCAGCTTGACGGGACTAGCGTCAGATACGCAGTATTTT. It encodes CASSLTGLASDTQYF.

The chain couples TRBV5-6 to TRBJ2-5; 7 bases align to TRBD2. The germline gives CDR1 SGHDT, CDR2 YYEEEE. The J segment lost 5 bases and the V segment lost 4 bases, leaving 8 bases of the junction unmatched. The CDR3 runs 14 residues. Written as DNA, the CDR3 is TGTGCCAGCAGCCCCCCCCGGGGGGAGGAGACCCAGTACTTC. Translation: CASSPPRGEETQYF.

The count of this clone is one. The V gene is TRBV28, the J gene TRBJ2-3; 7 bases are shared with TRBD1. The CDR3 covers 16 residues. Germline loops: CDR1 MDHEN, CDR2 SYDVKM. The V gene end was trimmed by 3 bases and the J gene end by 5 bases; junction bases not matched to a gene: 11. The CDR3 spells CASSFLGGQSRDTQYF. The CDR3 region has the DNA TGTGCCAGCAGTTTCCTAGGGGGCCAGAGTAGAGATACGCAGTATTTT.

The chain carries TRBV2 and TRBJ2-2; weak D call: TRBD1 (5 bases). Trimming removed 6 bases from V and 6 bases from J, with 5 bases in between. Germline CDR1 reads SNHLY; CDR2 reads FYNNEI. This CDR3 region has 11 residues. Written as DNA, the CDR3 is TGTGCCAGCAGAGGGGCCGGGGAGCTGTTTTTT. This gives the protein CASRGAGELFF.

The rearrangement joins TRBV5-6 to TRBJ2-3; D unclear. CDR3 length equals 13 residues. Germline assignment: CDR1 SGHDT and CDR2 YYEEEE. Trimming stripped 3 bases from V and 6 bases from J, with 11 bases between. CDR3 bases: TGTGCCAGCAGCTGGGCGAGTTCCGATACGCAGTATTTT. This encodes CASSWASSDTQYF.

The chain is built from TRBV3-1 (or the pseudogene TRBV3-2) and TRBJ2-4, with 9 bases that match TRBD2. Germline CDR1 is LGHDT and CDR2 is YNNKEL (reference sequence). This CDR3 has 17 residues. The junction had 10 bases not matched to a gene; V was cut back by 6 bases and J by 1 base. The CDR3 reads CASRPSGSGRAKNIQYF. In DNA form, the CDR3 reads TGTGCCAGCAGACCCTCGGGGAGCGGGAGGGCCAAAAACATTCAGTACTTC.

V is TRBV5-1 and J is TRBJ2-1; tentative D call: TRBD2 (5 bases). V shed 0 bases and J shed 3 bases, with 10 bases lying between them. Germline V CDR1 and CDR2: SGHRS, YFSETQ. This CDR3 has 15 amino acids. CDR3 DNA: TGCGCCAGCAGCTTGGGGGGAGCCCTCTACAATGAGCAGTTCTTC. This sequence encodes CASSLGGALYNEQFF.

This clone has only a few counts. The rearrangement links TRBV18 to TRBJ1-3, with D perhaps matching TRBD1 (5 bases). V gave up 2 bases and J gave up 0 bases, with 8 bases separating them. CDR1 and CDR2 from the germline V gene are KGHSH and LQKENI. The CDR3 is 15 residues long. The CDR3 is CASSPGAFSGNTIYF. As DNA, the CDR3 is TGTGCCAGCTCACCAGGGGCCTTCTCTGGAAACACCATATATTTT.

In its sample, this clone was seen once. This chain links TRBV6-2 or TRBV6-3 with TRBJ1-2; 11 bases match TRBD1. The V and J ends lost 5 bases and 7 bases, in that order; junction bases with no gene match: 6. The CDR3 spans 14 residues. Looked up from germline, CDR1 is MNHEY and CDR2 is SVGEGT. Here the CDR3 reads CASSGDRGNRGYTF. The CDR3 DNA reads as TGTGCCAGCAGTGGGGACAGGGGGAATCGTGGCTACACCTTC.

The V call is TRBV28, the J call TRBJ1-4; no reliable D call. The CDR3 contains 13 residues. Germline V CDR1 and CDR2: MDHEN, SYDVKM. Deletions cut 6 bases from V and 5 bases from J, with 10 bases between. CDR3 in amino acids: CASSILWNEKLFF. The CDR3 DNA follows: TGTGCCAGCAGCATTCTATGGAATGAAAAACTGTTTTTT.

V is TRBV4-1 and J is TRBJ2-6; TRBD1 agrees at 9 bases. The V gene end was trimmed by 3 bases and the J gene end by 3 bases; junction bases not matched to a gene: 9. Germline V gene lookup returns CDR1 MGHRA and CDR2 YSYEKL. The CDR3 sequence is 18 residues long. The CDR3 spells CASSHGTGYVNGANVLTF. CDR3 nucleotide sequence: TGCGCCAGCAGCCACGGGACAGGGTACGTCAATGGGGCCAACGTCCTGACTTTC.

The chain couples TRBV6-5 to TRBJ1-3; the D is unclear. The CDR3 length is 14 residues. CDR1 is MNHEY, CDR2 SVGAGI, per germline. V lost 3 bases and J lost 0, with 6 bases in between. DNA of the CDR3: TGTGCCAGCAGTTATGCGGGCTCTGGAAACACCATATATTTT. This gives the protein CASSYAGSGNTIYF.